This passage covers 6 T cell receptor beta chains from one sample sequenced in a study of shared clonotypes between healthy human individuals. The data were produced by immunoSEQ multiplex PCR, yet TCRdb's version contains in-frame clones alone and is incomplete. The sample holds about 2.1 million clones, roughly 95% seen once. Naive CD8 cells lacked CD45RO, underwent positive selection for CCR7 and left out terminally differentiated effector memory CD45RA+ cells. Sequenced material: naive CD8+ T cells from PBMCs. These receptor sequences come from a man in his late teens or twenties in good health. Some clones in this sample may be carry-over from other donors' samples.

In the case of this clone: Other nucleotide sequences in the sample specify the same CDR3. The V gene is TRBV7-9, the J gene TRBJ1-1; 10 bases fit TRBD1. Looked up from germline, CDR1 is SEHNR and CDR2 is FQNEAQ (reference sequence). The J segment lost 3 bases and the V segment lost 1 base, leaving 5 bases of the junction unmatched. The CDR3 contains 16 residues. CDR3: CASSLVRQGADTEAFF. Written as DNA, the CDR3 is TGTGCCAGCAGCTTAGTACGACAGGGGGCCGACACTGAAGCTTTCTTT.

V usage is TRBV11-2 and J usage is TRBJ2-7, with 7 bases matching TRBD1. Germline CDR1 reads SGHAT; CDR2 reads FQNNGV. The V gene end was trimmed by 1 base and the J gene end by 4 bases; junction bases not matched to a gene: 10. This CDR3 has 16 residues. CDR3 in amino acids: CASSLARGGLSYEQYF. CDR3 in DNA: TGTGCCAGCAGCTTAGCCAGAGGGGGCCTGTCTTACGAGCAGTACTTC.

This clone was recorded once. V and J are TRBV4-1 and TRBJ1-2; no clear D. Trimming removed 2 bases at V and 0 bases at J, with 7 bases between. The CDR3 length is 14 residues. CDR1 is MGHRA, CDR2 YSYEKL, per germline. Written as DNA, the CDR3 is TGCGCCAGCAGCCAAACAGCATCTAACTATGGCTACACCTTC. Protein product: CASSQTASNYGYTF.

The genes are TRBV7-8 and TRBJ2-7; D remains ambiguous. V was cut by 7 bases and J by 1 base, with 11 bases left in between. The germline V gene encodes CDR1 SGHVS and CDR2 FQNEAQ. This CDR3 spans 13 amino acids. The CDR3 DNA sequence: TGTGCCAGCATCGACGGTGTATCCTACGAGCAGTACTTC. This gives the protein CASIDGVSYEQYF.

The chain employs TRBV7-9 and TRBJ2-1, with 12 bases that match TRBD1. CDR1 is SEHNR, CDR2 FQNEAQ, per germline (reference sequence). Trimming cost V 3 bases and J 4 bases; bases outside gene matches: 4. This CDR3 is 16 amino acids long. The CDR3 here is CASSFRDRGRYNEQFF. The CDR3 DNA reads as TGTGCCAGCAGCTTCCGGGACAGGGGGCGTTACAATGAGCAGTTCTTC.

This sequence joins TRBV5-4 and TRBJ2-3; D ambiguous. V lost 8 bases, J lost 2 bases, and 6 bases lay in between. Germline CDR1 is SGHNT and CDR2 is YYREEE (reference sequence). This CDR3 comprises 11 residues. CDR3 coding DNA: TGTGCCAGTCCCTCCACAGATACGCAGTATTTT. Translated: CASPSTDTQYF.